This T cell receptor (beta chain) derives from a study of spatial heterogeneity in lung cancer. Study details: The average count in raw reads for each unique TCR and UMI combination exceeded nine appearances. General study points: Blood showed ubiquitous tumor TCRs more often at resection than at routine follow-up.

TCR cDNA molecules were tagged individually, and each one carried a unique molecular identifier. TCRdb analysed the 5' RACE reads with MiXCR anew, one entry per CDR3 protein. The table has just over 75,000 distinct CDR3 sequences, about 8% seen once. The sample's time point: sample taken at primary tumor resection. The study sequenced unsorted whole RNA from tumor, nontumor lung or frozen PBMC. V dropped 4 bases and J dropped 8; count of bases not matched to a gene: 6. The CDR3 is 13 amino acids. In this sample, this clonotype turned up a few times. The antigen is not known. The genes are TRBV12-3 or TRBV12-4 and TRBJ1-2; TRBD1 matches at 8 bases. The sample in question was PBMCs, obtained at surgery. The source of this sequence is a male donor with early-stage non-small cell lung cancer. CDR3 bases: TGTGCCAGCAGTTCCGGGACAGGTGAAGGCTACACCTTC. This translates into CASSSGTGEGYTF.